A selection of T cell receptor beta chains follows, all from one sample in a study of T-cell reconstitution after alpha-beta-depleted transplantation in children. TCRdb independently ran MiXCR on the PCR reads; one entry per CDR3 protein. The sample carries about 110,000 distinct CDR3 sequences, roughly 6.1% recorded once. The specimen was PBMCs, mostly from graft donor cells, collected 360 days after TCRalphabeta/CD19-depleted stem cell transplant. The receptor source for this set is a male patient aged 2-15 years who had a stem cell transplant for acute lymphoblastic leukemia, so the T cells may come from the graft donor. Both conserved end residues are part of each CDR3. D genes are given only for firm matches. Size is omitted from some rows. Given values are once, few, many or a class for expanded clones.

CSARSGYYSNQPQHF | TGCAGTGCTAGGTCAGGGTACTATAGCAATCAGCCCCAGCATTTT | - | - | TRBJ1-5 | TRBV20-1
CASSEYGEETQYF | TGTGCCAGCAGTGAATATGGAGAAGAGACCCAGTACTTC | - | many | TRBJ2-5 | TRBV25-1
CASSPPLWQRPVGVGTQYF | TGTGCCAGCTCACCACCGCTTTGGCAAAGGCCCGTGGGTGTGGGGACCCAGTACTTC | - | - | TRBJ2-5 | TRBV18
CASGQEIYGYTF | TGTGCCTCGGGACAGGAAATCTATGGCTACACCTTC | TRBD1 | few | TRBJ1-2 | TRBV30
CASRHRDTEAFF | TGTGCCAGCAGGCATCGGGACACTGAAGCTTTCTTT | - | many | TRBJ1-1 | TRBV7-9
CASAGAYNEQFF | TGTGCCAGCGCAGGGGCCTACAATGAGCAGTTCTTC | - | many | TRBJ2-1 | TRBV6-2/TRBV6-3
CASSLAALAVPRSQETQYF | TGTGCCAGCAGCTTGGCAGCACTAGCGGTACCCAGATCACAAGAGACCCAGTACTTC | TRBD2 | few | TRBJ2-5 | TRBV5-6
CSVGGQGARNEQFF | TGCAGCGTTGGGGGCCAGGGGGCTAGAAATGAGCAGTTCTTC | TRBD1 | many | TRBJ2-1 | TRBV29-1
CASSEPWREGLNEQFF | TGTGCCAGCAGCGAGCCGTGGCGGGAGGGCCTCAATGAGCAGTTCTTC | TRBD2 | many | TRBJ2-1 | TRBV7-9
CSALAGLASDTQYF | TGCAGTGCACTCGCGGGACTAGCCTCAGATACGCAGTATTTT | TRBD2 | many | TRBJ2-3 | TRBV20-1
CASVSRPPHGSKAYEQYF | TGTGCCAGCGTTTCCCGCCCCCCACATGGAAGTAAAGCCTACGAGCAGTACTTC | - | few | TRBJ2-7 | TRBV11-2
CASSPRILAGGGPLDEQYF | TGTGCCAGCAGCCCCCGAATACTAGCGGGAGGTGGGCCCTTGGACGAGCAGTACTTC | TRBD2 | many | TRBJ2-7 | TRBV9
CATKDPATTDTQYF | TGTGCCACAAAAGATCCAGCGACCACAGATACGCAGTATTTT | - | - | TRBJ2-3 | TRBV24-1
CAITRGDTIYF | TGTGCCATCACCCGGGGGGACACCATATATTTT | - | many | TRBJ1-3 | TRBV10-3
CASSSTGLAGLYNEQFF | TGTGCCAGCAGTTCTACTGGACTAGCGGGGCTCTACAATGAGCAGTTCTTC | TRBD2 | medium-sized | TRBJ2-1 | TRBV27
CASSSRYNEQFF | TGTGCCAGCAGCTCCAGGTACAATGAGCAGTTCTTC | - | many | TRBJ2-1 | TRBV11-2
CASSYPWVPLAGREGADTQYF | TGTGCCAGCAGTTACCCGTGGGTCCCTCTAGCGGGGCGGGAAGGGGCAGATACGCAGTATTTT | TRBD2 | - | TRBJ2-3 | TRBV28
CSAPPTGMNTEAFF | TGCAGTGCGCCTCCGACAGGCATGAACACTGAAGCTTTCTTT | - | few | TRBJ1-1 | TRBV20-1
CASSQALLYSPLHF | TGCGCCAGCAGCCAAGCCCTTCTATATTCACCCCTCCACTTT | - | few | TRBJ1-6 | TRBV4-3
CASSSGQPLFKNIQYF | TGTGCCAGCAGCTCGGGACAGCCCCTCTTTAAAAACATTCAGTACTTC | TRBD1 | - | TRBJ2-4 | TRBV5-5
CASSLKPRLAGTMDEQFF | TGTGCCAGCAGCTTAAAACCGAGACTAGCGGGAACAATGGATGAGCAGTTCTTC | TRBD2 | - | TRBJ2-1 | TRBV7-3
CASRGNTGELFF | TGTGCCAGCAGAGGAAACACCGGGGAGCTGTTTTTT | - | - | TRBJ2-2 | TRBV2
CASSLQESSTYEQYF | TGTGCCAGCAGTTTACAGGAGAGTTCCACCTACGAGCAGTACTTC | - | many | TRBJ2-7 | TRBV27
CSARDRRGGVYEQYF | TGCAGTGCTAGAGATCGGCGGGGGGGCGTCTACGAGCAGTACTTC | TRBD2 | few | TRBJ2-7 | TRBV20-1
CASSAGNNQPQHF | TGTGCCAGCAGTGCAGGGAATAATCAGCCCCAGCATTTT | - | few | TRBJ1-5 | TRBV2
CASSQEGGLETQYF | TGCGCCAGCAGCCAAGAGGGGGGGTTAGAGACCCAGTACTTC | TRBD2 | many | TRBJ2-5 | TRBV4-3
CASSSPMDGNTEAFF | TGTGCCAGCAGCTCTCCCATGGACGGAAACACTGAAGCTTTCTTT | - | - | TRBJ1-1 | TRBV9
CAWSVVGFDEQYF | TGTGCCTGGAGTGTAGTGGGGTTTGACGAGCAGTACTTC | - | - | TRBJ2-7 | TRBV30
CASSLWGAGDTQYF | TGTGCCAGCAGTTTATGGGGGGCAGGAGATACGCAGTATTTT | - | many | TRBJ2-3 | TRBV12-3/TRBV12-4
CASTGTTYEQYF | TGTGCCAGCACGGGCACCACCTACGAGCAGTACTTC | - | - | TRBJ2-7 | TRBV25-1
CSASRGRANYGYTF | TGCAGTGCTAGCAGGGGCCGGGCTAACTATGGCTACACCTTC | - | - | TRBJ1-2 | TRBV20-1
CSVSGQGKAKNIQYF | TGCAGCGTTTCCGGACAGGGGAAGGCCAAAAACATTCAGTACTTC | TRBD1 | - | TRBJ2-4 | TRBV29-1
CASSVEAWGEQYF | TGTGCCAGCAGCGTAGAGGCATGGGGTGAGCAGTACTTC | - | many | TRBJ2-7 | TRBV9
CASSWQGGGSGYTF | TGTGCCAGCAGTTGGCAGGGGGGCGGATCTGGCTACACCTTC | TRBD1 | many | TRBJ1-2 | TRBV12-3/TRBV12-4
CASSLEPVTYEQYF | TGTGCCAGCAGCTTAGAGCCGGTTACCTACGAGCAGTACTTC | - | many | TRBJ2-7 | TRBV7-9
CASSESSWTGSYEQYF | TGTGCCAGCAGTGAATCAAGTTGGACAGGCTCCTACGAGCAGTACTTC | TRBD1 | few | TRBJ2-7 | TRBV25-1
CASSQPANEQFF | TGTGCCAGCAGCCAGCCGGCGAATGAGCAGTTCTTC | - | few | TRBJ2-1 | TRBV4-2
CASSRSGRKVNSYNEQFF | TGTGCCAGCAGCCGTAGCGGGAGAAAGGTGAACTCCTACAATGAGCAGTTCTTC | TRBD2 | many | TRBJ2-1 | TRBV9
CASSPHPAGGADTQYF | TGCGCCAGCAGCCCCCACCCCGCGGGGGGGGCAGATACGCAGTATTTT | TRBD2 | many | TRBJ2-3 | TRBV4-3
CASSELAKGSGELFF | TGTGCCAGCAGTGAACTGGCCAAAGGGTCCGGGGAGCTGTTTTTT | - | many | TRBJ2-2 | TRBV25-1
CASSPTLQGIQHF | TGTGCCAGCAGCCCAACCTTACAGGGTATCCAGCATTTT | - | many | TRBJ1-5 | TRBV12-3/TRBV12-4
CSASVLAGSYNEQFF | TGCAGTGCTAGTGTACTAGCGGGTTCCTACAATGAGCAGTTCTTC | TRBD2 | medium-sized | TRBJ2-1 | TRBV20-1
CASSYSSESYEQYF | TGTGCCAGCAGTTACTCCTCCGAATCCTACGAGCAGTACTTC | - | few | TRBJ2-7 | TRBV6-5
CASSYPHEQFF | TGTGCCAGCAGTTACCCACATGAGCAGTTCTTC | - | few | TRBJ2-1 | TRBV6-2/TRBV6-3
CASSLERTNEKLFF | TGTGCCAGCAGTCTCGAGCGGACTAATGAAAAACTGTTTTTT | - | few | TRBJ1-4 | TRBV6-2/TRBV6-3